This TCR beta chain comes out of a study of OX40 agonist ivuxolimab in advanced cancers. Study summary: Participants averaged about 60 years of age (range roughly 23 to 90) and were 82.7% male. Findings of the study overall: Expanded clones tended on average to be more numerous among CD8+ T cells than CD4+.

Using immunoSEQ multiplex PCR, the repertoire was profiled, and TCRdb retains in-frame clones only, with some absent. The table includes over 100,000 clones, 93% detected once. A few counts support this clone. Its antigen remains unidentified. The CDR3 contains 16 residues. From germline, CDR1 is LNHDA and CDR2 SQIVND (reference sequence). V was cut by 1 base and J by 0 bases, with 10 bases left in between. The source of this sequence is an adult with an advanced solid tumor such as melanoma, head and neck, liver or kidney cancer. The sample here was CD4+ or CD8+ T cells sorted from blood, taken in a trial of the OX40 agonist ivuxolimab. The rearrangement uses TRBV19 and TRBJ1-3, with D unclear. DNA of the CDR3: TGTGCCAGTAGTATAGGCGCAACCAGCTCTGGAAACACCATATATTTT. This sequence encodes CASSIGATSSGNTIYF.